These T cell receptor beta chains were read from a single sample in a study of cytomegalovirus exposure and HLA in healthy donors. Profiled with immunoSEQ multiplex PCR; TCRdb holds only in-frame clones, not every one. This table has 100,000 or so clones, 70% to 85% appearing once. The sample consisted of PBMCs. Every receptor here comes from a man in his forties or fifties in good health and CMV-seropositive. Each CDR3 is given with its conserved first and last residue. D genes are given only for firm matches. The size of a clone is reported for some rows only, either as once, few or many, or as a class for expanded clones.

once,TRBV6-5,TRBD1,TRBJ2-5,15,CASKRAPGQQETQYF,TGTGCCAGCAAAAGAGCCCCGGGACAGCAAGAGACCCAGTACTTC
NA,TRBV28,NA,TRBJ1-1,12,CASTGGVREAFF,TGTGCCAGCACCGGCGGGGTTCGCGAAGCTTTCTTT
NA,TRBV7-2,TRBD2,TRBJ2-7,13,CASSSGGGGEQYF,TGTGCCAGCAGCTCGGGAGGGGGGGGCGAGCAGTACTTC
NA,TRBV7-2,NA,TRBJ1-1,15,CASSGLGGGGTEAFF,TGTGCCAGCAGCGGGTTGGGAGGGGGGGGAACTGAAGCTTTCTTT
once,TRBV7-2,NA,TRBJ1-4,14,CASSFGGGGEKLFF,TGTGCCAGCAGCTTTGGGGGGGGAGGAGAAAAACTGTTTTTT
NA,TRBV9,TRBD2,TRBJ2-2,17,CASSAKLAGANTGELFF,TGTGCCAGCAGCGCGAAACTAGCGGGGGCGAACACCGGGGAGCTGTTTTTT
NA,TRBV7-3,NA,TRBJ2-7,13,CASSLNRGYEQYF,TGTGCCAGCAGCTTAAATAGGGGGTACGAGCAGTACTTC
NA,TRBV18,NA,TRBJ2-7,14,CASSPSQGSYEQYF,TGTGCCAGCTCACCCTCACAGGGCTCCTACGAGCAGTACTTC
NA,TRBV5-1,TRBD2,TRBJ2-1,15,CASARVSGGANEQFF,TGCGCCAGCGCCCGCGTTAGCGGGGGGGCTAATGAGCAGTTCTTC
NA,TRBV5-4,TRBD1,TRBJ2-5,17,CASSPRGGTGIRETQYF,TGTGCCAGCAGCCCCCGAGGTGGGACAGGGATAAGGGAGACCCAGTACTTC
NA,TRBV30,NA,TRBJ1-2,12,CASTGNDYGYTF,TGTGCCTCAACAGGGAACGACTATGGCTACACCTTC
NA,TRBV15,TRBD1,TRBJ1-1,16,CATSRDRTGGPIEAFF,TGTGCCACCAGCAGAGACAGGACAGGGGGGCCGATTGAAGCTTTCTTT